These T cell receptor beta chains were read from a single sample in a study of CD8+ T cells in alopecia areata. Clones were sequenced by immunoSEQ multiplex PCR, and TCRdb holds only the in-frame ones, with some missing. The repertoire holds approximately 150,000 clones, roughly 60% seen once, with approximately 4.8% in the top ten. The sequenced sample was CD4+ T cells sorted from blood. The receptors stem from a human donor in good health. The CDR3 runs from the conserved cysteine through the conserved F or W. The D gene is left open where the match is weak. The size field is filled for only some rows; it gives once, few, many or a size class.

TRBD2 TRBJ2-3 - TRBV2 TGTGCCAGCAGTGTAGGTGGGAGGGCCTCAGATACGCAGTATTTT CASSVGGRASDTQYF
- TRBJ2-6 - TRBV5-1 TGCGCCAGCAGCTTGGAAGGGTGGTCTGGGGCCAACGTCCTGACTTTC CASSLEGWSGANVLTF
- TRBJ1-1 - TRBV5-1 TGCGCCAGCAGCAGCGGGAACACTGAAGCTTTCTTT CASSSGNTEAFF
- TRBJ1-2 - TRBV29-1 TGCAGCGTTCATCAGGGCCCGCCCTATGGCTACACCTTC CSVHQGPPYGYTF
TRBD2 TRBJ2-7 - TRBV4-1 TGCGCCAGCAGCCCAGCAGGCGGGAGGTCCTACGAGCAGTACTTC CASSPAGGRSYEQYF
- TRBJ1-5 few TRBV30 TGTGCCTGGAGTCGGGACAGCAATCAGCCCCAGCATTTT CAWSRDSNQPQHF
- TRBJ2-2 few TRBV9 TGTGCCAGCAGCGTAGAAGGGGGTCCCCTCGTATCCGGGGAGCTGTTTTTT CASSVEGGPLVSGELFF
TRBD1 TRBJ1-2 few TRBV6-6 TGTGCCAGCAGTAGACAGGGGGCTCATCAAGGCTACACCTTC CASSRQGAHQGYTF
- TRBJ2-3 few TRBV10-1 TGCGCCAGCGGCCCGGGCGGGACTAGCACAGATACGCAGTATTTT CASGPGGTSTDTQYF
- TRBJ2-1 few TRBV30 TGTGCCTGGAGTCGGGAAAACAATGAGCAGTTCTTC CAWSRENNEQFF
TRBD2 TRBJ2-7 once TRBV6-5 TGTGCCAGCAGCAACGGACTAGCGGGAGTCGAGCAGTACTTC CASSNGLAGVEQYF
TRBD1 TRBJ1-3 medium-sized TRBV7-8 TGTGCCAGCAGCCCTAACAGGGGATGGGGCGCCACCATATATTTT CASSPNRGWGATIYF
- TRBJ2-1 few TRBV14 TGTGCCAGCAGCCAAGATAGGTGGGGGTCCGGCTACAATGAGCAGTTCTTC CASSQDRWGSGYNEQFF
- TRBJ2-3 - TRBV6-5 TGTGCCAGCAGTCACCCCCGCACAGATACGCAGTATTTT CASSHPRTDTQYF
TRBD1 TRBJ2-5 - TRBV7-9 TGTGCCAGCAAGAGGGCGGACAGGGGGGAGACCCAGTACTTC CASKRADRGETQYF
TRBD1 TRBJ1-1 - TRBV2 TGTGCCAGCCGCCGACAGGGAGGGACGGCGACTGAAGCTTTCTTT CASRRQGGTATEAFF
- TRBJ1-4 few TRBV5-1 TGCGCCAGCAGCCTCTCCCCTATCGCGGGGAATGAAAAACTGTTTTTT CASSLSPIAGNEKLFF